This is a list of T cell receptor beta chains from one sample in a study. TCRdb itself ran the 5' RACE reads through MiXCR, one entry per CDR3 protein. The data contain about 7,200 distinct CDR3 sequences, around 42% of them singletons. Sequencing input: memory CD4+ T cells sorted from blood. The receptor source for this set is a female donor with breast cancer. CDR3s include the opening cysteine and the closing phenylalanine or tryptophan. A D gene is named only where the DNA matches it firmly. Rows may omit the clone size; those that give it use once, few, many or a size class.

v_call	d_call	clone_size	j_call	cdr3_length	cdr3_aa	cdr3_nt
TRBV18	NA	NA	TRBJ1-3	16	CASSPPEGRTGNTIYF	TGTGCCAGCTCACCACCGGAGGGGAGAACTGGAAACACCATATATTTT
TRBV2	NA	NA	TRBJ1-1	13	CASSDQENTEAFF	TGTGCCAGCAGTGACCAGGAGAACACTGAAGCTTTCTTT
TRBV7-2	NA	few	TRBJ1-2	15	CASSLGGGPIYGYTF	TGTGCCAGCAGCTTAGGGGGAGGGCCAATCTATGGCTACACCTTC
TRBV20-1	NA	NA	TRBJ2-7	15	CSARGRAEPAYEQYF	TGCAGTGCTAGAGGCCGGGCGGAACCCGCCTACGAGCAGTACTTC
TRBV4-1	TRBD1	few	TRBJ2-3	15	CASRHIGTASDTQYF	TGCGCCAGCAGGCATATCGGGACAGCCTCAGATACGCAGTATTTT
TRBV28	TRBD1	NA	TRBJ2-6	15	CARPTGAHGADVLTF	TGTGCCAGACCTACAGGGGCCCACGGGGCCGACGTCCTGACTTTC
TRBV7-8	NA	few	TRBJ2-7	14	CASRSRQGGREQYF	TGTGCCAGCAGATCTCGACAGGGAGGACGCGAGCAGTACTTC
TRBV18	TRBD1	NA	TRBJ1-1	15	CASSPMTGRNTEAFF	TGTGCCAGCTCACCAATGACAGGGCGGAACACTGAAGCTTTCTTT
TRBV29-1	NA	large	TRBJ2-3	14	CSVEGARNTDTQYF	TGCAGCGTTGAGGGAGCACGGAACACAGATACGCAGTATTTT
TRBV12-3/TRBV12-4	TRBD1	once	TRBJ1-1	14	CASSPRTGDHEAFF	TGTGCCAGCAGCCCTAGGACAGGGGATCATGAAGCTTTCTTT
TRBV6-5	NA	NA	TRBJ1-1	17	CASSYSTQGAENTEAFF	TGTGCCAGCAGTTACTCGACACAGGGAGCGGAGAACACTGAAGCTTTCTTT
TRBV7-2	NA	few	TRBJ2-7	17	CASSLESWQKDSYEQYF	TGTGCCAGCAGCTTAGAATCTTGGCAAAAGGACTCCTACGAGCAGTACTTC
TRBV6-2/TRBV6-3	NA	few	TRBJ1-1	14	CASLADTANTEAFF	TGTGCCAGCCTCGCGGACACCGCGAACACTGAAGCTTTCTTT
TRBV12-3/TRBV12-4	NA	NA	TRBJ2-7	11	CASGKTVEQYF	TGTGCCAGCGGGAAGACGGTTGAGCAGTACTTC
TRBV5-6	NA	NA	TRBJ1-2	12	CASSLAGGGYTF	TGTGCCAGCAGCTTGGCTGGGGGCGGCTACACCTTC
TRBV12-3/TRBV12-4	NA	NA	TRBJ1-1	12	CASSLYGIEAFF	TGTGCCAGCAGTTTATACGGGATAGAAGCTTTCTTT
TRBV27	NA	few	TRBJ2-5	15	CASSSPRLSQETQYF	TGTGCCAGCAGTTCCCCTCGTCTTAGCCAAGAGACCCAGTACTTC
TRBV20-1	TRBD2	NA	TRBJ2-7	17	CSARDPNPQREPYERYF	TGCAGTGCTAGAGATCCTAACCCGCAGCGGGAGCCCTACGAGCGGTACTTC
TRBV6-1	NA	NA	TRBJ2-7	15	CASSEFQGRTYEQYF	TGTGCCAGCAGTGAATTTCAGGGAAGAACCTACGAGCAGTACTTC
TRBV29-1	NA	medium-sized	TRBJ1-1	10	CSVTTGEAFF	TGCAGCGTGACCACAGGGGAAGCTTTCTTT
TRBV28	NA	few	TRBJ2-3	17	CASSLVMDTTSTDTQYF	TGTGCCAGCAGTCTCGTAATGGACACAACTAGCACAGATACGCAGTATTTT
TRBV5-4	TRBD2	NA	TRBJ2-6	16	CASSFMRETGANVLTF	TGTGCCAGCAGCTTTATGCGGGAGACTGGGGCCAACGTCCTGACTTTC
TRBV7-9	TRBD2	NA	TRBJ2-7	16	CASASLELAGNYEQYF	TGTGCCAGCGCATCATTGGAACTAGCGGGGAACTACGAGCAGTACTTC
TRBV2	TRBD1	NA	TRBJ2-1	12	CASKGDSGEQFF	TGTGCCAGCAAGGGGGACAGCGGTGAGCAGTTCTTC
TRBV6-2/TRBV6-3	TRBD1	NA	TRBJ2-1	13	CASNRGRNNEQFF	TGTGCCAGCAACAGGGGGAGGAACAATGAGCAGTTCTTC
TRBV2	NA	NA	TRBJ2-7	14	CASTEQLSSYEQYF	TGTGCCAGCACAGAACAGCTGAGCTCCTACGAGCAGTACTTC
TRBV7-2	NA	few	TRBJ1-3	15	CASSLGHVSGNTIYF	TGTGCCAGCAGCTTGGGGCACGTCTCTGGAAACACCATATATTTT
TRBV5-1	NA	few	TRBJ2-1	13	CASSLGVANEQFF	TGCGCCAGCAGCTTGGGGGTCGCAAATGAGCAGTTCTTC
TRBV29-1	TRBD2	NA	TRBJ2-7	14	CSVAGTMNTGEQYF	TGCAGCGTTGCCGGGACTATGAACACCGGGGAGCAGTACTTC
TRBV12-3/TRBV12-4	NA	once	TRBJ2-1	16	CASSLDKASYGDEQFF	TGTGCCAGCAGTTTAGATAAAGCCTCCTATGGGGATGAGCAGTTCTTC
TRBV7-9	NA	NA	TRBJ1-6	12	CASSFGRGTLHF	TGTGCCAGCAGCTTCGGTCGAGGCACCCTCCACTTT
TRBV6-5	TRBD1	few	TRBJ1-2	16	CASSYSRTGANYGYTF	TGTGCCAGCAGTTACTCTAGGACAGGGGCTAACTATGGCTACACCTTC
TRBV20-1	NA	medium-sized	TRBJ1-2	11	CSARGTYGYTF	TGCAGTGCTCGAGGGACGTATGGCTACACCTTC
TRBV15	NA	NA	TRBJ1-1	14	CATSRDRGSPEAFF	TGTGCCACCAGCAGAGACCGAGGGAGCCCTGAAGCTTTCTTT
TRBV7-2	NA	NA	TRBJ2-1	15	CASSPISGQRNEQFF	TGTGCCAGCAGCCCAATTAGTGGGCAACGCAATGAGCAGTTCTTC
TRBV7-8	TRBD1	NA	TRBJ1-5	15	CASSLGDSLGQPQHF	TGTGCCAGCAGCTTAGGGGACAGCCTAGGGCAGCCCCAGCATTTT
TRBV4-1	NA	NA	TRBJ2-3	14	CASSPSPRTDTQYF	TGCGCCAGCAGCCCCTCGCCTCGCACAGATACGCAGTATTTT
TRBV12-3/TRBV12-4	TRBD1	NA	TRBJ2-2	13	CASSYRGPGELFF	TGTGCCAGCAGCTACAGGGGTCCCGGGGAGCTGTTTTTT
TRBV20-1	NA	NA	TRBJ2-1	14	CSARDPVKYNEQFF	TGCAGTGCTAGAGATCCAGTCAAATACAATGAGCAGTTCTTC
TRBV5-1	TRBD1	few	TRBJ1-5	13	CASSDRVGQPQHF	TGCGCCAGCAGCGACAGGGTCGGGCAGCCCCAGCATTTT
TRBV4-2	TRBD2	few	TRBJ2-1	20	CASSRSTGTSGGAGYNEQFF	TGTGCCAGCAGCCGAAGCACCGGGACTAGCGGGGGGGCTGGCTACAATGAGCAGTTCTTC
TRBV6-5	TRBD1	NA	TRBJ2-1	15	CASSSGTGSVDEQFF	TGTGCCAGCAGCTCCGGGACAGGGTCTGTAGATGAGCAGTTCTTC